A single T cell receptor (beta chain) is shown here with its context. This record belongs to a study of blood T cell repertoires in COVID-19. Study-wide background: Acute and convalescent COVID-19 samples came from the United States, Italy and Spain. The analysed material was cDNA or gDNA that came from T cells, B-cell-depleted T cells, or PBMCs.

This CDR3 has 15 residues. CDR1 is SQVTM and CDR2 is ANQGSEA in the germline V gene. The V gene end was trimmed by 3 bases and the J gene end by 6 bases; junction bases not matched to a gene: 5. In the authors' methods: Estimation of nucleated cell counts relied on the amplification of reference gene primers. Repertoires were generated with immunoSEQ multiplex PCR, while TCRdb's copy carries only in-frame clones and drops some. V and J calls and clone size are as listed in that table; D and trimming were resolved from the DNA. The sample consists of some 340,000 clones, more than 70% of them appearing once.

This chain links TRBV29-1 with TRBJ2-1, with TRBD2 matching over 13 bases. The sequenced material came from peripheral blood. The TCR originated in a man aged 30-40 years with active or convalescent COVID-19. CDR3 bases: TGCAGCGTTGAGACTAGCGGGAGGTCATCCAATGAGCAGTTCTTC. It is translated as CSVETSGRSSNEQFF.